This T cell receptor beta chain was retrieved from a study of CD8 T cells in cerebrospinal fluid in Alzheimer's disease. Study outcomes and limitations: Compared with controls, mild cognitive impairment or Alzheimer's disease patients showed higher maximum CSF clone percentages.

This clonotype registers medium-sized by frequency. The antigen remains undetermined. The CDR3 consists of 18 residues. TCRdb reprocessed the 10x single-cell sequencing reads, keeping one entry per CDR3 protein, no DNA. The listing contains about 1,100 distinct CDR3 sequences. Input material: cerebrospinal fluid. This chain links TRBV12-2 with TRBJ2-3; absent DNA, TCRdb's TRBD2 call cannot be checked. TRBV12-2 is assigned pseudogene status. This clonotype was sampled from a human donor in good health. The CDR3 spells CASRFKSGGSHETDTQYF.